The 15 T cell receptor beta chains below were found in one sample sequenced in a study of identifying expanded T cells in peripheral blood. Some clones are missing from TCRdb's copy, which holds only in-frame ones; the method was immunoSEQ multiplex PCR. Altogether about 78,000 clones are present, more than 75% being singletons, with the ten largest covering over 15%. Material: blood. The receptors here all came from a person aged 18 to 75 in good health.

In this sample, this clone turned up a few times. The genes are TRBV9 and TRBJ1-4; D gene uncertain. Germline V lookup: CDR1 SGDLS, CDR2 YYNGEE. CDR3 length: 14 amino acids. Trimming cost V 0 bases and J 6 bases, with 9 bases left between them. CDR3 region: CASSVGQWDEKLFF. The CDR3 bases are TGTGCCAGCAGCGTAGGCCAATGGGATGAAAAACTGTTTTTT.

This rearrangement joins TRBV6-1 to TRBJ1-3; TRBD1 agrees at 8 bases. From germline, CDR1 is MNHNS and CDR2 SASEGT. Unmatched junction bases numbered 7, after V lost 6 bases and J lost 3 bases. The CDR3 spans 15 residues. CDR3 sequence reads: CASSPGGAGGNTIYF. DNA for the CDR3: TGTGCCAGCAGCCCAGGGGGCGCGGGTGGAAACACCATATATTTT.

V and J are TRBV6-5 and TRBJ2-7; 8 bases are a match to TRBD2. J was trimmed by 4 bases and V by 5 bases; bases with no gene match: 7. Per the germline V gene, CDR1 is MNHEY and CDR2 is SVGAGI. CDR3 length: 14 amino acids. The CDR3 sequence is CASSIGGGKYEQYF. The CDR3 nucleotides are TGTGCCAGCAGTATCGGCGGGGGGAAGTACGAGCAGTACTTC.

This clone is a singleton in its sample. V and J are TRBV10-1 and TRBJ2-2, with D hard to call. This CDR3 is built from 15 residues. Trimming removed 4 bases from V and 0 bases from J, with 9 bases in between. Germline V gene lookup returns CDR1 WNHNN and CDR2 SYGVQD (reference sequence). CDR3 loop: CASSVGGTNTGELFF. The CDR3 DNA reads as TGCGCCAGCAGTGTGGGCGGAACGAACACCGGGGAGCTGTTTTTT.

This rearrangement joins TRBV4-2 to TRBJ2-5; D possibly corresponds to TRBD1 (8 bases). The germline V and J ends were trimmed by 4 bases and 2 bases, with 20 bases remaining between them. The CDR3 loop spans 17 amino acids. The germline gives CDR1 LGHNA, CDR2 YNFKEQ. The CDR3 nucleotides read TGTGCCAGCAGCCGCCAAGCGGACAGGGAGGGGCAAGAGACCCAGTACTTC. Encoded protein: CASSRQADREGQETQYF.

This sequence joins TRBV10-3 and TRBJ2-3; possible D gene TRBD1, 5 bases. The CDR3 has 17 amino acids. CDR1 and CDR2 (germline): ENHRY, SYGVKD. V lost 0 bases and J lost 0, with 13 bases in between. The CDR3 DNA reads TGTGCCATCAGTGAGTCAGGGGCTGGGGTTAGCACAGATACGCAGTATTTT. This translates into CAISESGAGVSTDTQYF.

V gene TRBV4-1 combines with J gene TRBJ2-3, with a weak D call TRBD1 (5 bases). This CDR3 comprises 17 residues. V lost 2 bases to trimming and J lost 7 bases, with 22 bases between them. Germline lookup yields CDR1 MGHRA and CDR2 YSYEKL. Here the CDR3 DNA reads TGCGCCAGCAGCCAAATCGGTGTAAGGGGCCCGGCGAATACGCAGTATTTT. This codes for CASSQIGVRGPANTQYF.

The V gene is TRBV27, the J gene TRBJ1-4; unclear D gene. The germline V and J ends were trimmed by 2 bases and 12 bases, with 16 bases remaining between them. Germline lookup yields CDR1 MNHEY and CDR2 SMNVEV (reference sequence). The CDR3 totals 14 residues. The CDR3 spells CASSLGPDPLELFF. In nucleotides, the CDR3 is TGTGCCAGCAGTTTAGGACCGGACCCCCTAGAACTGTTTTTT.

The V and J genes are TRBV10-1 and TRBJ1-1; TRBD1 agrees at 8 bases. The CDR3 spans 13 residues. CDR1 is WNHNN and CDR2 is SYGVQD in the germline V gene (reference sequence). V was clipped by 6 bases and J by 3 bases; unmatched bases: 3. The CDR3 region is CASRETGDTEAFF. DNA for the CDR3: TGCGCCAGCAGAGAGACAGGGGACACTGAAGCTTTCTTT.

This chain connects TRBV28 to TRBJ1-1, with D unclear. The CDR3 covers 13 residues. Deletions cut 1 base from V and 2 bases from J, with 5 bases between. Germline CDR1 and CDR2: MDHEN and SYDVKM. The CDR3 DNA is TGTGCCAGCAGTTTATTTATAAACACTGAAGCTTTCTTT. Protein product: CASSLFINTEAFF.

V usage is TRBV4-2 and J usage is TRBJ2-5, with D perhaps TRBD1 or TRBD2 (5 bases each). V lost 6 bases and J lost 5, with 22 bases in between. Germline V gene sequence: CDR1 LGHNA, CDR2 YNFKEQ. The CDR3 contains 16 residues. In DNA, the CDR3 is TGTGCCAGCAGAAGGGGAGCGACGATAGCGAGGGAGACCCAGTACTTC. It translates to CASRRGATIARETQYF.

This chain connects TRBV4-3 to TRBJ2-3, with a weak D call TRBD2 (6 bases). Germline CDR1 is LGHNA and CDR2 is YSLEER. The CDR3 length is 14 residues. The V gene lost 2 bases and the J gene lost 6 bases, with 12 bases spanning the gap. The CDR3 spells CASSQRGLTDTQYF. DNA for the CDR3: TGCGCCAGCAGCCAACGGGGACTCACGGATACGCAGTATTTT.

Only a few counts were recorded for this clone. J is TRBJ2-4 and V is TRBV29-1; unclear D gene. The CDR3 spans 11 residues. V lost 4 bases to trimming and J lost 7 bases, with 8 bases between them. Germline assignment: CDR1 SQVTM and CDR2 ANQGSEA. The chain's CDR3 is CSVVIGNIQYF. The CDR3 DNA is TGCAGCGTTGTAATCGGGAACATTCAGTACTTC.

The chain combines TRBV10-3 with TRBJ2-2, with D tentatively TRBD1 or TRBD2 (6 bases each). The CDR3 sequence is 15 residues long. Germline CDR1 and CDR2: ENHRY and SYGVKD. V was pared by 7 bases and J by 5 bases, with 17 bases between. The CDR3 nucleotides are TGTGCCATCACTCAAGGAGGGGGGCGGACCGGGGAGCTGTTTTTT. Translating gives CAITQGGGRTGELFF.

This chain joins TRBV28 and TRBJ2-5; 7 nucleotides match TRBD1. The CDR3 length is 13 residues. V gave up 6 bases and J gave up 5 bases; unmatched junction bases: 6. CDR1 MDHEN and CDR2 SYDVKM come from the germline V gene. The DNA of the CDR3 is TGTGCCAGCAGCGCAGGGACAGTGGAGACCCAGTACTTC. Translating it yields CASSAGTVETQYF.